The clone carrying this T cell receptor (beta chain) has a single count. Repertoires were generated with immunoSEQ multiplex PCR, while TCRdb's copy carries only in-frame clones and drops some. The sample yields roughly 280,000 clones, around nine tenths seen once. These data come from a study of blood T cell repertoires in COVID-19. Study at large: The United States, Italy and Spain provided the acute and convalescent COVID-19 samples. The analysed material was cDNA or gDNA that came from T cells, B-cell-depleted T cells, or PBMCs.

The J segment lost 9 bases and the V segment lost 2 bases, leaving 7 bases of the junction unmatched. Germline V gives CDR1 MNHNY, CDR2 SVGAGI (reference sequence). This CDR3 region has 14 residues. The receptor comes from a woman in her 30s with COVID-19, enrolled during active disease. J is TRBJ2-1 and V is TRBV6-6; 7 bases fit TRBD1. Source material: peripheral blood. CDR3: CASSYTTGEGEQFF. The CDR3 DNA is TGTGCCAGCAGTTACACCACAGGGGAAGGTGAGCAGTTCTTC.